A selection of T cell receptor beta chains follows, all from one sample in a study of vaccination effects on CD4 cells after COVID-19. The table came from immunoSEQ multiplex PCR; TCRdb's copy has only in-frame clones and leaves some out. There are over 30,000 clones in the sample; approximately 78% occur only once, and more than 1.3% lies in the top ten. No antigen has been identified for these receptors. The source material was CD4+ T cells from PBMCs cultured with HCoV-NL63 spike peptides, sampled after COVID-19 vaccination. The receptor source for this set is a human donor who received a COVID-19 vaccine. Some clones in this sample may be carry-over from other donors' samples. CDR3s include the opening cysteine and the closing phenylalanine or tryptophan. The D gene is left open where the match is weak. Size is omitted from some rows. Given values are once, few, many or a class for expanded clones.

D gene	clone size	V gene	J gene	CDR3 protein	CDR3 DNA
NA	NA	TRBV19	TRBJ2-3	CASSGTHISTDTQYF	TGTGCCAGTAGTGGCACTCACATAAGCACAGATACGCAGTATTTT
NA	once	TRBV7-2	TRBJ1-1	CASSSQRGRNTEAFF	TGTGCCAGCAGCTCCCAAAGGGGCAGGAACACTGAAGCTTTCTTT
NA	NA	TRBV5-1	TRBJ2-5	CASSLAWGRRETQYF	TGCGCCAGCAGCTTGGCTTGGGGTCGGCGGGAGACCCAGTACTTC
NA	NA	TRBV4-1	TRBJ2-3	CASSQSGVPGPDTQYF	TGCGCCAGCAGCCAATCAGGGGTACCCGGTCCAGATACGCAGTATTTT
NA	NA	TRBV19	TRBJ2-6	CASSTERGSFANVLTF	TGTGCCAGTAGTACCGAAAGGGGGTCGTTTGCCAACGTCCTGACTTTC
NA	NA	TRBV10-1	TRBJ1-2	CASSRGRDDGYTF	TGCGCCAGTTCCAGGGGACGCGATGATGGCTACACCTTC
NA	NA	TRBV7-2	TRBJ2-3	CASSLEGGLYTDTQYF	TGTGCCAGCAGCTTAGAGGGGGGACTCTACACAGATACGCAGTATTTT
NA	NA	TRBV5-1	TRBJ2-1	CASSFRTARGPYNEQFF	TGCGCCAGCAGCTTCCGGACAGCCCGTGGGCCCTACAATGAGCAGTTCTTC
TRBD1	NA	TRBV6-2/TRBV6-3	TRBJ2-5	CASSSGQGDYQETQYF	TGTGCCAGCAGCTCTGGCCAGGGGGATTACCAAGAGACCCAGTACTTC
NA	NA	TRBV5-8	TRBJ2-3	CASSSVPLGHPQYF	TGTGCCAGCAGCTCTGTCCCTCTAGGACACCCGCAGTATTTT
NA	NA	TRBV9	TRBJ2-2	CASSLRANTGELFF	TGTGCCAGCAGCCTAAGAGCGAACACCGGGGAGCTGTTTTTT
TRBD1	NA	TRBV6-5	TRBJ1-2	CASRPHQGVGYTF	TGTGCCAGCAGACCCCATCAGGGGGTGGGCTACACCTTC
NA	few	TRBV20-1	TRBJ1-3	CSASMGNTIYF	TGCAGTGCTAGTATGGGAAACACCATATATTTT
TRBD1	NA	TRBV19	TRBJ2-7	CASSIVGGADYEQYF	TGTGCCAGTAGTATAGTAGGGGGCGCGGACTACGAGCAGTACTTC
NA	NA	TRBV3-1/TRBV3-2	TRBJ2-4	CASSPQGGIAKNIQYF	TGTGCCAGCAGCCCCCAGGGGGGTATTGCCAAAAACATTCAGTACTTC
TRBD2	NA	TRBV10-3	TRBJ2-1	CAINSGNSYNEQFF	TGTGCCATCAACAGCGGGAACTCCTACAATGAGCAGTTCTTC